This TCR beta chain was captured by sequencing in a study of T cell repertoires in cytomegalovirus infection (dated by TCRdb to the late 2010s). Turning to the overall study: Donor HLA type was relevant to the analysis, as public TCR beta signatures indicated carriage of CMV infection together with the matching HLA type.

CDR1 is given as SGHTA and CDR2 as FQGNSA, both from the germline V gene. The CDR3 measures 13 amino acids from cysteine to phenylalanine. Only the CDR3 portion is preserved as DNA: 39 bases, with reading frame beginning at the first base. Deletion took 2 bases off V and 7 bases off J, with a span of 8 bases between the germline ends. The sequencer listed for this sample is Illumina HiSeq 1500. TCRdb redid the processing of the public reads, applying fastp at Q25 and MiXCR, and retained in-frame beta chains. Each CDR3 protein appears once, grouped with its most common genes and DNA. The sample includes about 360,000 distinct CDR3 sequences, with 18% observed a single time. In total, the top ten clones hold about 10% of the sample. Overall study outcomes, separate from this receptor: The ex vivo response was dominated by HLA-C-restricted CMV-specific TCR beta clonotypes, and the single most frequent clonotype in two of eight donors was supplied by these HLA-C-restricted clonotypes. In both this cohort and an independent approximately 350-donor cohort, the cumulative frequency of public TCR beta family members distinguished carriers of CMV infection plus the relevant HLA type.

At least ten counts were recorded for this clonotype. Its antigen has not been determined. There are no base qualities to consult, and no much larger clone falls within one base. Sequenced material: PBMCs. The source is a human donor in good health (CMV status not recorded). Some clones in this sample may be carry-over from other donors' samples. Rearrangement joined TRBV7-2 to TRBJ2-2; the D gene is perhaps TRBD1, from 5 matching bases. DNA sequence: TGTGCCAGCAGCTTACAGGGTATCGGGGAGCTGTTTTTT. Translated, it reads CASSLQGIGELFF.